This T cell receptor (beta chain) is drawn from a study of cytomegalovirus exposure and HLA in healthy donors (TCRdb year 2017). About the full investigation: An earlier analysis of approximately 640 of the donors reported 250 to 350 Gb of sequence data and some 100 million unique TCR beta sequences from 190 million or so T cells. An early release covering roughly 640 HLA-typed donors comprised approximately 300 gigabases of sequencing data and around 85 million unique TCR sequences. The genetic ancestry cluster associated with self-reported Caucasian donors included about 84% of the 398 genotyped donors. The study was designed to test whether signatures of past pathogen exposure could be identified by cataloging public T cell receptors. Using immunosequencing, the study profiled T cell repertoires from some 670 subjects and related those repertoires to cytomegalovirus serostatus. Along with the approximately 600-subject first cohort, a separate validation cohort of over a hundred different subjects was used. High-throughput TCR immunosequencing, statistical association of individual TCRs with disease status, and machine learning were combined to predict cytomegalovirus infection status. To study patterns of TCR occurrence, a later analysis re-analyzed previously published TCR beta repertoires from under 750 donors and added high-resolution HLA genotyping. In the later analysis, no new phenotypic data were used to find candidate immune exposures; instead, reliance was placed on TCR beta sequences and their occurrence across donors. An earlier analysis of around 540 of the donors applied high-throughput TCR beta sequencing to assess whether each TCR beta V gene segment acted as functional or pseudogenic. Donor age, sex, ethnicity and CMV serostatus were collected together with the repertoire data. A later genetic analysis took genome-wide SNP genotypes for 398 of the 666 donors and used that subset as a discovery cohort. All discovery cohort repertoires had been generated using a single sequencing platform. HLA typing covered class I and class II loci at four-digit resolution. Typing coverage differed by locus: A, B, C, DRB1 and DQB1 were typed in about 620-630 donors, DQA1 in 500 to 550, DPA1 in 600 to 610, and DPB1 in just under 490. Because of strong linkage in the cohort, a few DR-DQ haplotypes were treated as single units for association and clustering. Across approximately 400 genotyped donors of the cohort, an average of 235,054 unique TCR beta nucleotide sequences per donor were sequenced, and roughly 20% of those sequences were non-productive.

The study at large found these results: A few of the identified cytomegalovirus-associated TCR beta chains were confirmed in vitro to be specific for cytomegalovirus antigens. Some IMGT-functional V segments, including TRBV6-2 and TRBV6-3, could not be told apart with the 87-base-pair reads, so those segments were excluded. Cytomegalovirus status was reported to be diagnosed by the classifier with high specificity and sensitivity in both the original and validation cohorts. Because HLA typing was unavailable for some donors at each locus, only the typed subset was used in association tests. Linkage disequilibrium might explain the correlated functional status among segregating V segments, but an unknown experimental factor could not be ruled out. In a later analysis, 16,951 TCR beta sequences were associated with specific HLA alleles at a false discovery rate of 0.05. For the cohort, immune exposure information was limited to CMV serostatus. An earlier analysis of around 600 of the donors showed that most TCR beta V segments appeared in productive rearrangements either about 87% or about 30% of the time, which broadly matched IMGT annotations. A group of highly shared sequence variants was considered likely to be a technical artifact of the sequencing pipeline. When HLA alleles, especially DR and DQ, strongly co-occurred, TCR associations were difficult to assign to individual alleles. According to a later analysis, parvovirus B19, influenza, CMV and Epstein-Barr virus appeared linked to several top co-occurrence clusters. Fewer than 20 rarely observed V segments, including chromosome 9 orphons, were excluded from the earlier analysis of a few hundred of the donors because counts were too low. A further reported finding was that TCR beta sequences accurately predicted the HLA-A and HLA-B alleles for most subjects in the first cohort. Most TCR sequences were seen in very few donors, while some public TCRs were found in many individuals. The presence/absence analyses assumed that sequencing depth was roughly uniform across donors, and that assumption may not be true. In a later analysis, HLA-associated TCR beta chains showed more clonal expansion and lower generation probabilities than non-associated chains that were equally common. Compared with the approximately 670-donor mean, donors in an Asian-associated ancestry cluster had fewer N-insertions in productive TCRs, according to a later genetic analysis. This cohort had only TCR beta chains sequenced, and the lack of alpha or paired-chain data limited which features could be detected. A later analysis found that most CMV-associated TCR beta chains appeared HLA-restricted, with HLA associations seemingly driven largely by CMV exposure. An association between a missense DCLRE1C variant and V-gene and J-gene trimming of TCR beta chains was found in a later genetic analysis and replicated in an independent cohort. The authors suggested that the approach could potentially be extended to other disease states and immunological phenotypes. In the study, 164 TCR beta chains were listed as associated with cytomegalovirus. A later analysis found that TCR association rates varied across HLA loci, with DRB1 alleles showing the most associated TCRs and HLA-C alleles the fewest.

To prepare the library, the immunoSEQ multiplex PCR assay was applied. For the multiplex PCR, a mixture combining 60 forward primers for TCR Vbeta segments and 13 reverse primers for TCR Jbeta segments was used. A multiplex PCR assay on genomic DNA amplified the CDR3 region of rearranged TCR beta genes. Amplified TCR beta libraries were sequenced as 87-base-pair reads on the Illumina HiSeq System. The original pipeline was this. Across the 500 to 850 repertoires, a later analysis counted 75 million to 90 million unique TCR beta chains, around 11 million of which were shared by at least two donors. A nearest-neighbor algorithm error-corrected the raw reads and collapsed the reads into unique sequences, merging closely related sequences to remove PCR and sequencing errors. Alignment of CDR3 sequences to IMGT reference sequences was used to assign V, D and J gene segments. For a sequence to be retained, a match of at least six nucleotides was required to both a V gene segment and a J gene segment. Rearrangements were classified as productive when the CDR3 lacked stop codons and remained in frame with V and J, and all other rearrangements were classified as non-productive. CDR3 was defined by IMGT convention, running from the second conserved V-encoded cysteine to the conserved J-encoded phenylalanine. The earlier analysis of a few hundred of the donors excluded sequences that lacked an unambiguous match to a single V gene segment. An earlier analysis of about 600 of the donors called V segments functional above 56.7% productive rearrangements and segregating when the between-donor standard deviation exceeded 5%. A statistical classification framework was built for diagnosing cytomegalovirus status from the catalog of TCR beta chain sequences. A later analysis assigned V and J genes by comparing TCR nucleotide sequences with IMGT/GENE-DB human TR gene sequences. A later analysis assigned CDR3 sequences and most-parsimonious VDJ recombination scenarios with the TCRdist pipeline. In a later analysis, each TCR beta chain was defined by its CDR3 amino acid sequence together with its V-gene family, and reads without a unique V-gene family were excluded. To address suspected cross-contamination and a sequencing artifact, a later analysis removed under 600 highly shared, low-generation-probability nucleotide sequences. In a later analysis, a clonal expansion index was calculated for each public chain from normalized within-repertoire ranks of inferred template counts. In a later analysis, generation probabilities were computed with a VDJ recombination model fitted to out-of-frame rearrangements, and the resulting probabilities were checked against IGoR. In a later analysis, hypergeometric tests were used to score TCR-TCR, TCR-HLA and TCR-CMV co-occurrence, with a repertoire-size bias correction applied to TCR pairs. A later analysis estimated false discovery rates by permuting HLA or CMV assignments 20 times. In a later analysis, co-occurring TCRs were grouped using DBSCAN, with TCRdist sequence similarity added in when clustering inside HLA-allele-positive subsets. For co-occurrence clustering, repertoires with fewer than 30,000 or more than 120,000 public chains were excluded, along with four or five repertoires with anomalous nucleotide sharing. As stored in TCRdb, this immuneACCESS dataset retains in-frame rearrangements with V and J assigned. A fraction of the clones does not appear; measured against another copy, unresolved V genes explain less than half of the discrepancy, and the remainder lacks a known reason. The V and J calls and clone size are taken from that table; D and trimming were inferred from the DNA. Counted in this sample were approximately 180,000 clones; about four fifths of them appeared once. 6% to 7.5% of the sample goes to the ten largest clones.

As to this clone: What antigen it recognizes has not been identified. Base qualities were left out, and no much larger clone turns up one base away.

The cohort consisted of approximately 670 healthy bone marrow donors. Cohort members were all nominally healthy when sampled, although unrecorded immune exposures were likely present. The donor was CMV seropositive and belonged to the group of 250 to 300 seropositive cohort members. Each donor provided a peripheral blood sample, and peripheral blood mononuclear cells were used for TCR beta sequencing. Genomic DNA was extracted from the blood cell samples with the Qiagen DNeasy Blood Extraction Kit. V is pruned by 4 bases and J by 5 bases, leaving 8 bases of the junction without a gene match. The germline V gene encodes CDR1 SGDLS and CDR2 YYNGEE. There are 15 amino acids in the CDR3, from cysteine to phenylalanine inclusive. Of the read, only the CDR3 DNA is kept; its 45 bases are in frame from base 1.

The receptor was isolated from a man between 25 and 39 years old in good health and CMV-seropositive. This chain joins TRBV9 to TRBJ2-1, and 8 bases in between align with TRBD2. Sample: PBMCs. The DNA is TGTGCCAGCAGCCGAGGGCGCGGGGGGCACAATGAGCAGTTCTTC. This translates into CASSRGRGGHNEQFF. Beyond the CDR3, the reference TRBV9 and TRBJ2-1 genes provide the residues; the full variable domain reads: DSGVTQTPKHLITATGQRVTLRCSPRSGDLSVYWYQQSLDQGLQFLIQYYNGEERAKGNILERFSAQQFPDLHSELNLSSLELGDSALYFCASSRGRGGHNEQFFGPGTRLTVL.